The 25 T cell receptor beta chains given below trace back to one sample, sequenced in a study of blood T cell repertoires in COVID-19. Method: immunoSEQ multiplex PCR; TCRdb's copy keeps in-frame clones and lacks some. The data show a few hundred thousand clones, roughly 82% seen once. Material for sequencing was peripheral blood. These receptors all stem from a woman between 45 and 60 years old with acute or convalescent COVID-19.

This chain joins TRBV10-3 and TRBJ1-2; tentative D call: TRBD1 (6 bases). CDR3 length equals 15 residues. Per the germline V gene, CDR1 is ENHRY and CDR2 is SYGVKD. V was clipped by 2 bases and J by 3 bases, with 13 bases between them. CDR3 sequence: CAISEEPTGHYGYTF. The CDR3, as DNA: TGTGCCATCAGTGAGGAACCGACAGGCCACTATGGCTACACCTTC.

This chain links TRBV12-3 or TRBV12-4 with TRBJ2-5, with no clear D. The CDR3 spans 13 residues. Trimming shortened V by 5 bases and J by 2 bases, and 9 bases separated the two germline ends. The CDR3 nucleotides read TGTGCCAGCAGTGCGGCGGAACAAGAGACCCAGTACTTC. Amino acids: CASSAAEQETQYF.

The chain has TRBV6-6 and TRBJ1-1, with 9 nucleotides matching TRBD1. In germline, CDR1 is MNHNY, CDR2 SVGAGI (reference sequence). The CDR3 sequence is 16 residues long. V lost 6 bases, J lost 4 bases, and 12 bases stayed unmatched. The CDR3 DNA sequence: TGTGCCAGCAGACGGGACAGGGTCGTCTTATCCACTGAAGCTTTCTTT. As protein: CASRRDRVVLSTEAFF.

This chain uses TRBV6-5 with TRBJ2-2; D gene unclear. Trimming shortened V by 6 bases and J by 6 bases, and 8 bases separated the two germline ends. From germline, CDR1 is MNHEY and CDR2 SVGAGI. The CDR3 runs to 12 residues. CDR3 sequence (DNA): TGTGCCAGCAGCTATATTTCCGGGGAGCTGTTTTTT. It encodes CASSYISGELFF.

This chain uses TRBV5-1 with TRBJ2-4, with D perhaps TRBD1 (6 bases). The germline gives CDR1 SGHRS, CDR2 YFSETQ. V was cut by 2 bases and J by 8 bases, with 14 bases left in between. The CDR3 has 14 residues. The CDR3 sequence is CASSFGQIGDIQYF. The CDR3 DNA reads TGCGCCAGCAGCTTCGGACAGATTGGGGACATTCAGTACTTC. Variable domain in full (rest from reference TRBV5-1 and TRBJ2-4): KAGVTQTPRYLIKTRGQQVTLSCSPISGHRSVSWYQQTPGQGLQFLFEYFSETQRNKGNFPGRFSGRQFSNSRSEMNVSTLELGDSALYLCASSFGQIGDIQYFGAGTRLSVL.

The chain employs TRBV7-3 and TRBJ2-1; D is undetermined. Germline loops: CDR1 SGHTA, CDR2 FQGTGA. The length of the CDR3 is 14 residues. Trimming pared 2 bases from V and 6 bases from J, leaving 11 bases between. CDR3 nucleotide sequence: TGTGCCAGCAGCTTAGTTTTCTTTCGCAATGAGCAGTTCTTC. Encoded protein: CASSLVFFRNEQFF.

The chain employs TRBV6-6 and TRBJ1-1, with a weak D call TRBD1 (5 bases). V dropped 6 bases and J dropped 0 bases, with 17 bases sitting between them. This CDR3 spans 16 amino acids. Per germline, CDR1 MNHNY and CDR2 SVGAGI (reference sequence). Here the CDR3 DNA reads TGTGCCAGCAGCCACACCCGTACAGGACTGAACACTGAAGCTTTCTTT. Its protein is CASSHTRTGLNTEAFF.

This chain connects TRBV19 to TRBJ2-7; TRBD2 might be the D (5 bases). The CDR3 is 13 amino acids. Germline V gene lookup returns CDR1 LNHDA and CDR2 SQIVND (reference sequence). The ends were cut back, 1 base at V and 6 bases at J, with 10 bases in the middle. This CDR3 reads CASSIGVRGEQYF. CDR3 DNA sequence: TGTGCCAGTAGTATAGGGGTACGGGGCGAGCAGTACTTC.

The genes are TRBV6-6 and TRBJ1-1, with TRBD1 matching 8 bases. V shed 4 bases, J shed 1 base, and the junction held 2 bases outside the gene matches. This CDR3 has 14 amino acids. From germline, CDR1 is MNHNY and CDR2 SVGAGI (reference sequence). The CDR3 loop is CASSFGQGNTEAFF. Here the CDR3 DNA reads TGTGCCAGCAGTTTCGGACAGGGGAACACTGAAGCTTTCTTT.

The chain uses TRBV28 and TRBJ1-4, with D unclear. Germline assignment: CDR1 MDHEN and CDR2 SYDVKM. This CDR3 spans 14 amino acids. Trimming took 3 bases from V and 8 from J, leaving 13 bases between them. Written as DNA, the CDR3 is TGTGCCAGCAGTTTCGCGGATCGTGGCGAAAAACTGTTTTTT. Protein product: CASSFADRGEKLFF.

V is TRBV4-1 and J is TRBJ1-2, with 7 bases lining up with TRBD1. Germline V gene lookup returns CDR1 MGHRA and CDR2 YSYEKL. The CDR3 runs 15 residues. Trimming removed 3 bases from V and 0 bases from J; junction bases left unmatched: 4. CDR3 residues: CASSHPGQTNYGYTF. The CDR3 DNA reads TGCGCCAGCAGCCATCCGGGACAGACTAACTATGGCTACACCTTC.

This sequence joins TRBV28 and TRBJ2-5, with 11 bases fitting TRBD2. J gave up 6 bases and V 4 bases, and 13 bases lay outside the gene matches. CDR1 and CDR2 (germline): MDHEN, SYDVKM. The CDR3 is 17 amino acids. CDR3: CASSSPTRTSGWKTQYF. In DNA, the CDR3 is TGTGCCAGCAGTTCCCCTACCCGGACTAGCGGGTGGAAGACCCAGTACTTC.

This chain uses TRBV9 with TRBJ1-1, with no clear D. Trimming left V 1 base short and J 3 bases short, with 10 bases between. The CDR3 length is 14 residues. Germline loops: CDR1 SGDLS, CDR2 YYNGEE. The CDR3 spells CASSVLERYTEAFF. The DNA for the CDR3 is TGTGCCAGCAGCGTACTGGAGCGGTACACTGAAGCTTTCTTT. The variable domain in full, completed from reference TRBV9 and TRBJ1-1, reads DSGVTQTPKHLITATGQRVTLRCSPRSGDLSVYWYQQSLDQGLQFLIQYYNGEERAKGNILERFSAQQFPDLHSELNLSSLELGDSALYFCASSVLERYTEAFFGQGTRLTVV.

The chain combines TRBV5-1 with TRBJ1-2, with 7 bases matching TRBD1. The CDR3 is 14 amino acids. J was trimmed by 6 bases and V by 0 bases; bases with no gene match: 5. The germline gives CDR1 SGHRS, CDR2 YFSETQ. CDR3 nucleotides: TGCGCCAGCAGCTTGGGGAGACAGGGTGATGGCTACACCTTC. Translation gives CASSLGRQGDGYTF.

The chain uses TRBV19 and TRBJ1-1, with D possibly matching TRBD1 (6 bases). V was cut by 5 bases and J by 5 bases, with 12 bases left in between. This CDR3 is built from 13 residues. CDR1 LNHDA and CDR2 SQIVND come from the germline V gene (reference sequence). Written as DNA, the CDR3 is TGTGCCAGTAGTCCCCAGGGGAGAACTGAAGCTTTCTTT. This codes for CASSPQGRTEAFF.

V usage is TRBV19 and J usage is TRBJ1-3, with 8 nucleotides matching TRBD1. V was clipped by 3 bases and J by 0 bases; unmatched bases: 10. Germline V lookup: CDR1 LNHDA, CDR2 SQIVND (reference sequence). The CDR3 consists of 18 residues. CDR3 sequence reads: CASSIIPSDRGSGNTIYF. CDR3 coding DNA: TGTGCCAGTAGTATCATTCCCTCTGACAGGGGCTCTGGAAACACCATATATTTT. Filled out from reference TRBV19 and TRBJ1-3, the complete variable domain reads DGGITQSPKYLFRKEGQNVTLSCEQNLNHDAMYWYRQDPGQGLRLIYYSQIVNDFQKGDIAEGYSVSREKKESFPLTVTSAQKNPTAFYLCASSIIPSDRGSGNTIYFGEGSWLTVV.

The J gene is TRBJ1-3, the V gene TRBV5-1, with D unclear. Between the trimmed V and J ends, which lost 0 bases and 0 bases, there was a span of 7 bases. CDR1 SGHRS and CDR2 YFSETQ come from the germline V gene. CDR3 length: 15 amino acids. CDR3 residues: CASSLGVSSGNTIYF. The CDR3 DNA is TGCGCCAGCAGCTTGGGTGTTAGCTCTGGAAACACCATATATTTT.

V and J are TRBV4-1 and TRBJ2-1, with 7 bases that match TRBD1. CDR3 length: 18 residues. In germline, CDR1 is MGHRA, CDR2 YSYEKL. V dropped 1 base and J dropped 0; count of bases not matched to a gene: 9. CDR3: CASSQVTGTDSSYNEQFF. The CDR3, as DNA: TGCGCCAGCAGCCAAGTAACCGGGACAGACAGCTCCTACAATGAGCAGTTCTTC.

The gene calls are TRBV28 and TRBJ2-4, with D maybe TRBD2 (6 bases). Germline CDR1 and CDR2: MDHEN and SYDVKM. V was cut by 6 bases and J by 0 bases, with 15 bases left in between. There are 16 residues in the CDR3. CDR3 sequence (DNA): TGTGCCAGCAGGCCCGGACTACCCATAGCCAAAAACATTCAGTACTTC. Translation: CASRPGLPIAKNIQYF.

This chain connects TRBV9 to TRBJ1-4, with D unclear. The V end lost 4 bases, the J end lost 7 bases, and 11 bases lay between the germline ends. Per germline, CDR1 SGDLS and CDR2 YYNGEE. This CDR3 spans 13 amino acids. CDR3 nucleotides: TGTGCCAGCAGCCCGTCAGCGGTTGAAAAACTGTTTTTT. Translated, it gives CASSPSAVEKLFF.

The genes are TRBV5-1 and TRBJ2-7; 8 bases agree with TRBD1. This CDR3 is 14 amino acids long. The germline CDR1 and CDR2 sequences are SGHRS and YFSETQ. V was clipped by 1 base and J by 5 bases; unmatched bases: 5. CDR3 sequence (DNA): TGCGCCAGCAGCTTGCGACAGGGGCTCGACGAGCAGTACTTC. It specifies CASSLRQGLDEQYF.

The chain couples TRBV2 to TRBJ1-2; TRBD1 matches 8 bases. The CDR3 has 13 residues. Per the germline V gene, CDR1 is SNHLY and CDR2 is FYNNEI. V gave up 7 bases and J gave up 2 bases; unmatched junction bases: 3. The CDR3 DNA is TGTGCCAGCATCGGGACAGGAAACTATGGCTACACCTTC. This translates into CASIGTGNYGYTF.

The chain recombines TRBV27 with TRBJ2-2, with D perhaps TRBD2 (6 bases). This CDR3 has 16 amino acids. CDR1 MNHEY and CDR2 SMNVEV come from the germline V gene (reference sequence). V was trimmed by 2 bases and J by 4 bases, leaving 14 bases between them. As DNA, the CDR3 is TGTGCCAGCAGTTTACTCGGGAGTAGCGTCACCGGGGAGCTGTTTTTT. This gives the protein CASSLLGSSVTGELFF.

V gene TRBV19 combines with J gene TRBJ1-1; possible D gene TRBD1, 6 bases. V lost 2 bases, J lost 4 bases, and 11 bases lay in between. The CDR3 consists of 14 residues. The germline V gene has CDR1 LNHDA and CDR2 SQIVND (reference sequence). The CDR3, as DNA: TGTGCCAGTAGTATAAATACAGGGCTCACTGAAGCTTTCTTT. Its translation: CASSINTGLTEAFF.

This sequence joins TRBV30 and TRBJ1-6; possible D gene TRBD1, 5 bases. Trimming stripped 0 bases from V and 5 bases from J, with 5 bases between. The CDR3 has 13 residues. CDR1 GTSNPN and CDR2 SVGIG come from the germline V gene (reference sequence). DNA of the CDR3: TGTGCCTGGAGTGTACAGGATAATTCACCCCTCCACTTT. Its translation: CAWSVQDNSPLHF.